Shown below are 30 T cell receptor beta chains from a single sample sequenced in a study of follicular helper T cells after annual influenza vaccination. Sequencing used immunoSEQ multiplex PCR; TCRdb keeps in-frame clones, though not all of them. There are thousands of clones in the sample; approximately 82% occur only once, and 1.2% to 1.5% lies in the top ten. Sample time point: 2015-2016 season, 7 days after influenza vaccination. The specimen was CXCR5- memory CD4+ T cells sorted from blood, collected 7 days after influenza vaccination. These receptor sequences come from an adult who received the influenza vaccine.

J is TRBJ1-1 and V is TRBV7-9; D gene ambiguous. CDR1 is SEHNR, CDR2 FQNEAQ, per germline (reference sequence). V gave up 3 bases and J gave up 3 bases, with 8 bases separating them. The CDR3 spans 13 residues. DNA for the CDR3: TGTGCCAGCAGCTTCAGCCGGGACACTGAAGCTTTCTTT. The encoded protein is CASSFSRDTEAFF. Complete variable domain (other parts from reference TRBV7-9 and TRBJ1-1): DTGVSQNPRHKITKRGQNVTFRCDPISEHNRLYWYRQTLGQGPEFLTYFQNEAQLEKSRLLSDRFSAERPKGSFSTLEIQRTEQGDSAMYLCASSFSRDTEAFFGQGTRLTVV.

The chain has TRBV20-1 and TRBJ1-1; 7 bases agree with TRBD1. The CDR3 contains 11 residues. V dropped 5 bases and J dropped 5; count of bases not matched to a gene: 2. Germline values: CDR1 DFQATT, CDR2 SNEGSKA (reference sequence). The CDR3 sequence: CSARQGTEAFF. For the CDR3, the DNA is TGCAGTGCTCGACAGGGAACTGAAGCTTTCTTT.

The CDR3 sequence: CASSYGGPPGDTQYF. CDR3 DNA: TGTGCCAGCAGTTACGGAGGGCCCCCAGGAGATACGCAGTATTTT. This rearrangement joins TRBV6-5 to TRBJ2-3, with D tentatively TRBD2 (6 bases). This CDR3 is 15 amino acids long. Germline loops: CDR1 MNHEY, CDR2 SVGAGI. Trimming cost V 2 bases and J 5 bases, with 14 bases left between them.

V usage is TRBV19 and J usage is TRBJ1-5; tentatively, D is TRBD1 (6 bases). Germline CDR1 and CDR2: LNHDA and SQIVND (reference sequence). V shed 5 bases and J shed 7 bases, with 18 bases lying between them. The CDR3 extends over 15 amino acids. For the CDR3, the DNA is TGTGCCAGTAGTCCTGTTACAGGGATTAGCCAGCCCCAGCATTTT. Protein sequence: CASSPVTGISQPQHF.

CDR3 in amino acids: CASSLGGLSTDTQYF. For the CDR3, the DNA is TGTGCCAGCAGTTTAGGGGGACTTTCCACAGATACGCAGTATTTT. The chain carries TRBV28 and TRBJ2-3; D possibly corresponds to TRBD2 (6 bases). Trimming cost V 2 bases and J 2 bases, with 11 bases left between them. In germline, CDR1 is MDHEN, CDR2 SYDVKM. This CDR3 is 15 amino acids long.

The rearrangement joins TRBV5-1 to TRBJ2-1; 9 bases are a match to TRBD1. CDR3 size: 14 residues. The V segment lost 5 bases and the J segment 8 bases; nucleotides outside the gene matches: 8. Germline CDR1 and CDR2: SGHRS and YFSETQ. The CDR3 region has the DNA TGCGCCAGCAGGGCAGGACAGGGGCTCGATGAGCAGTTCTTC. Protein: CASRAGQGLDEQFF.

The gene calls are TRBV28 and TRBJ1-2; 7 bases line up with TRBD1. CDR1 and CDR2 from the germline V gene are MDHEN and SYDVKM. The CDR3 totals 14 residues. J was trimmed by 8 bases and V by 2 bases; bases with no gene match: 8. The CDR3 sequence: CASSLVTGVYGYTF. CDR3 DNA: TGTGCCAGCAGTTTAGTCACAGGGGTTTACGGCTACACCTTC.

The genes are TRBV28 and TRBJ2-7; a possible D gene is TRBD2 (6 bases). This CDR3 has 19 amino acids. The germline V gene has CDR1 MDHEN and CDR2 SYDVKM. The V end was cut by 8 bases, the J end by 3 bases, with 32 bases between. The CDR3 loop reads CASGSEGTFNPLGGYEQYF. The CDR3 bases are TGTGCCAGCGGATCTGAAGGGACTTTTAATCCCCTGGGTGGCTACGAGCAGTACTTC. Together with reference TRBV28 and TRBJ2-7, the CDR3 gives the full variable domain: DVKVTQSSRYLVKRTGEKVFLECVQDMDHENMFWYRQDPGLGLRLIYFSYDVKMKEKGDIPEGYSVSREKKERFSLILESASTNQTSMYLCASGSEGTFNPLGGYEQYFGPGTRLTVT.

The rearrangement links TRBV14 to TRBJ2-5, with 7 bases lining up with TRBD1. V shed 4 bases, J shed 3 bases, and the junction held 5 bases outside the gene matches. The CDR3 extends over 14 amino acids. Germline-derived CDR1 and CDR2 are SGHDN and FVKESK. The CDR3: CASSRNTGEETQYF. For the CDR3, the DNA is TGTGCCAGCAGCCGGAATACAGGGGAAGAGACCCAGTACTTC. Looking up the rest from reference TRBV14 and TRBJ2-5 gives the full variable domain: EAGVTQFPSHSVIEKGQTVTLRCDPISGHDNLYWYRRVMGKEIKFLLHFVKESKQDESGMPNNRFLAERTGGTYSTLKVQPAELEDSGVYFCASSRNTGEETQYFGPGTRLLVL.

This clone was found a few times. The chain employs TRBV14 and TRBJ2-7; the D call may be TRBD1 or TRBD2 (5 bases each). Trimming removed 4 bases at V and 7 bases at J, with 17 bases between. The CDR3 runs 14 residues. Per the germline V gene, CDR1 is SGHDN and CDR2 is FVKESK. The CDR3: CASSPRQGPGEQYF. The CDR3 DNA sequence: TGTGCCAGCAGCCCCCGGCAGGGCCCGGGGGAGCAGTACTTC.

The chain combines TRBV29-1 with TRBJ2-5; D might be TRBD1 (6 bases). CDR1 is SQVTM, CDR2 ANQGSEA, per germline. The ends were cut back, 1 base at V and 1 base at J, with 10 bases in the middle. The CDR3 is 14 residues long. The DNA for the CDR3 is TGCAGCGTTGAAGTGGGGGCGCCCCAAGAGACCCAGTACTTC. Translating it yields CSVEVGAPQETQYF. Full variable domain (rest looked up from reference TRBV29-1 and TRBJ2-5): SAVISQKPSRDICQRGTSLTIQCQVDSQVTMMFWYRQQPGQSLTLIATANQGSEATYESGFVIDKFPISRPNLTFSTLTVSNMSPEDSSIYLCSVEVGAPQETQYFGPGTRLLVL.

The chain recombines TRBV19 with TRBJ2-7; D is unresolved. The ends were cut back, 7 bases at V and 0 bases at J, with 13 bases in the middle. Germline-derived CDR1 and CDR2 are LNHDA and SQIVND (reference sequence). The CDR3 runs to 14 residues. The CDR3 is CASTLRRSSYEQYF. As DNA, the CDR3 is TGTGCCAGTACCCTAAGAAGGTCCTCCTACGAGCAGTACTTC.

The chain couples TRBV19 to TRBJ1-1; D is unclear. Trimming cost V 1 base and J 0 bases, with 9 bases left between them. CDR3 length: 15 amino acids. Germline CDR1 is LNHDA and CDR2 is SQIVND (reference sequence). CDR3 sequence (DNA): TGTGCCAGTAGTATAGGTGCCAGAGTGAACACTGAAGCTTTCTTT. Its translation: CASSIGARVNTEAFF.

The chain carries TRBV6-7 and TRBJ2-5, with D maybe TRBD1 (5 bases). TRBV6-7 carries the ORF label, with uncertain function. The length of the CDR3 is 14 residues. V lost 6 bases to trimming and J lost 1 base, with 12 bases between them. CDR3 DNA sequence: TGTGCCAGCAGGATGGACACCTTCCAAGAGACCCAGTACTTC. Its protein product is CASRMDTFQETQYF.

The gene calls are TRBV5-1 and TRBJ1-1, with 11 bases fitting TRBD1. The germline V gene encodes CDR1 SGHRS and CDR2 YFSETQ. The length of the CDR3 is 14 residues. With 4 bases clipped from V and 4 bases from J, the junction kept 3 bases outside the gene matches. CDR3 bases: TGCGCCAGCAGCGTAGGGACAGGGGGCACTGAAGCTTTCTTT. Its translation: CASSVGTGGTEAFF.

The chain uses TRBV11-2 and TRBJ1-1; the D is unclear. The CDR3 length is 17 residues. Trimming left V 2 bases short and J 2 bases short, with 18 bases between. From germline, CDR1 is SGHAT and CDR2 FQNNGV. CDR3 sequence (DNA): TGTGCCAGCAGCTTAAAATCCCCAAGAAGACTAAACACTGAAGCTTTCTTT. It is translated as CASSLKSPRRLNTEAFF.

V is TRBV7-2 and J is TRBJ1-3; 8 bases are shared with TRBD1. The CDR3 runs to 15 residues. V shed 5 bases, J shed 3 bases, and the junction held 6 bases outside the gene matches. CDR1 SGHTA and CDR2 FQGNSA come from the germline V gene. The CDR3 bases are TGTGCCAGCAGCGATAGGACAGGGTATGGAAACACCATATATTTT. This encodes CASSDRTGYGNTIYF.

This clone has just one count. The chain uses TRBV28 and TRBJ1-1, with D hard to call. Germline V gene data show CDR1 as MDHEN and CDR2 as SYDVKM. The CDR3 is 12 residues long. Between the trimmed V and J ends, which lost 3 bases and 7 bases, there was a span of 9 bases. CDR3 nucleotides: TGTGCCAGCAGTTTCTCCCCAGTTGAAGCTTTCTTT. Translating it yields CASSFSPVEAFF.

The V gene is TRBV5-6, the J gene TRBJ1-1; D is perhaps TRBD1 (5 bases). This CDR3 has 15 amino acids. Between the trimmed V and J ends, which lost 3 bases and 0 bases, there was a span of 12 bases. Germline V gives CDR1 SGHDT, CDR2 YYEEEE. This CDR3 reads CASSSQRGVNTEAFF. As DNA, the CDR3 is TGTGCCAGCAGCTCCCAGCGGGGGGTGAACACTGAAGCTTTCTTT.

The chain joins TRBV30 to TRBJ1-1, with 9 bases that match TRBD1. Unmatched junction bases numbered 9, after V lost 5 bases and J lost 5 bases. Germline lookup yields CDR1 GTSNPN and CDR2 SVGIG (reference sequence). The CDR3 covers 14 residues. CDR3 loop: CAWDLTGTGTEAFF. The CDR3 coding sequence is TGTGCCTGGGATTTAACCGGGACAGGGACTGAAGCTTTCTTT.

The CDR3 DNA sequence: TGCGCCAGCGGACACCGGGACAGGGGGGAATATGAGACCGGGGAGCTGTTTTTT. This translates into CASGHRDRGEYETGELFF. The chain uses TRBV5-1 and TRBJ2-2; the match to TRBD1 covers 11 bases. The ends lost 7 bases at V and 5 bases at J; junction bases unmatched: 16. In germline, CDR1 is SGHRS, CDR2 YFSETQ. This CDR3 has 18 amino acids.

The chain uses TRBV7-2 and TRBJ2-7; D is perhaps TRBD2 (5 bases). The CDR3 covers 16 residues. Deletions cut 1 base from V and 4 bases from J, with 17 bases between. CDR1 and CDR2 (germline): SGHTA, FQGNSA. The CDR3 sequence is CASSLDSGGLLYEQYF. For the CDR3, the DNA is TGTGCCAGCAGCTTAGACAGCGGAGGACTCCTTTACGAGCAGTACTTC. The full variable domain, rest sourced from reference TRBV7-2 and TRBJ2-7, is GAGVSQSPSNKVTEKGKDVELRCDPISGHTALYWYRQSLGQGLEFLIYFQGNSAPDKSGLPSDRFSAERTGGSVSTLTIQRTQQEDSAVYLCASSLDSGGLLYEQYFGPGTRLTVT.

The gene calls are TRBV4-2 and TRBJ1-1; tentatively, D is TRBD1 (6 bases). Germline loops: CDR1 LGHNA, CDR2 YNFKEQ. Between the trimmed V and J ends, which lost 4 bases and 4 bases, there was a span of 13 bases. The CDR3 length is 14 residues. CDR3 loop: CASSRPQGRTEAFF. The CDR3 DNA reads TGTGCCAGCAGCCGCCCGCAGGGGCGCACTGAAGCTTTCTTT.

This clone was observed a handful of times. V and J are TRBV19 and TRBJ1-5, with a possible D match to TRBD1 (6 bases). Germline CDR1 and CDR2: LNHDA and SQIVND (reference sequence). Trimming left V 4 bases short and J 3 bases short, with 13 bases between. The CDR3 length is 15 residues. This CDR3 reads CASSTVDRYNQPQHF. In nucleotides, the CDR3 is TGTGCCAGTAGTACCGTAGACAGGTACAATCAGCCCCAGCATTTT.

V gene TRBV10-2 combines with J gene TRBJ2-5; D call uncertain. The V and J ends lost 1 base and 4 bases respectively, with 7 bases between them. The germline V gene encodes CDR1 WSHSY and CDR2 SAAADI. This CDR3 contains 13 residues. The CDR3: CASSEYQLETQYF. CDR3 nucleotide sequence: TGCGCCAGCAGTGAGTACCAGCTAGAGACCCAGTACTTC.

This chain connects TRBV2 to TRBJ2-7; D remains ambiguous. CDR1 SNHLY and CDR2 FYNNEI come from the germline V gene. Trimming stripped 3 bases from V and 2 bases from J, with 11 bases between. CDR3 length: 14 amino acids. The CDR3 loop reads CASSDWTATYEQYF. DNA for the CDR3: TGTGCCAGCAGTGACTGGACCGCAACCTACGAGCAGTACTTC.

This clone came up once. V and J are TRBV19 and TRBJ2-1; 9 bases are shared with TRBD1. The germline CDR1 and CDR2 sequences are LNHDA and SQIVND (reference sequence). The V segment lost 2 bases and the J segment 6 bases; nucleotides outside the gene matches: 8. The CDR3 length is 16 residues. The CDR3 sequence: CASSISEMTGGNEQFF. The CDR3 DNA reads TGTGCCAGTAGTATAAGCGAGATGACAGGGGGCAATGAGCAGTTCTTC.

The chain employs TRBV15 and TRBJ1-1; no definite D call. The germline gives CDR1 LNHNV, CDR2 YYDKDF (reference sequence). The CDR3 has 12 residues. Between the trimmed V and J ends, which lost 0 bases and 6 bases, there was a span of 5 bases. For the CDR3, the DNA is TGTGCCACCAGCAGAGAAGGGTCTGAAGCTTTCTTT. Its protein product is CATSREGSEAFF. Variable domain in full (rest from reference TRBV15 and TRBJ1-1): DAMVIQNPRYQVTQFGKPVTLSCSQTLNHNVMYWYQQKSSQAPKLLFHYYDKDFNNEADTPDNFQSRRPNTSFCFLDIRSPGLGDTAMYLCATSREGSEAFFGQGTRLTVV.

The chain joins TRBV7-8 to TRBJ2-7; unclear D gene. This CDR3 contains 14 residues. Trimming removed 3 bases at V and 1 base at J, with 10 bases between. Looked up from germline, CDR1 is SGHVS and CDR2 is FQNEAQ. This chain's CDR3 is CASSLVLPSYEQYF. The CDR3 bases are TGTGCCAGCAGCTTGGTCCTACCATCCTACGAGCAGTACTTC.

The V call is TRBV9, the J call TRBJ2-3; D is uncertain. Trimming cost V 0 bases and J 2 bases, with 4 bases left between them. Germline V gene data show CDR1 as SGDLS and CDR2 as YYNGEE. The CDR3 sequence is 13 residues long. The DNA of the CDR3 is TGTGCCAGCAGCGTAGGCCCCACAGATACGCAGTATTTT. Protein: CASSVGPTDTQYF.